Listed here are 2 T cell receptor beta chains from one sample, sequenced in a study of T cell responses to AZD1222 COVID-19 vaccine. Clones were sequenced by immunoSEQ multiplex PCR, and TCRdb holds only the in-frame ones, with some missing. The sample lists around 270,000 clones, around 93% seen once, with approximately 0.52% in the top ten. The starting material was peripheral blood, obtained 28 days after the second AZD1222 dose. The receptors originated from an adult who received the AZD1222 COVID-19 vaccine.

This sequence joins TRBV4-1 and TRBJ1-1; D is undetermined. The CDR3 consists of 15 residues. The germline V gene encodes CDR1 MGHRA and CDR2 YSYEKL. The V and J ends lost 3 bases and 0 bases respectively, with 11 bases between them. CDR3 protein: CASSQTPILNTEAFF. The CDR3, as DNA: TGCGCCAGCAGCCAGACCCCCATCTTGAACACTGAAGCTTTCTTT.

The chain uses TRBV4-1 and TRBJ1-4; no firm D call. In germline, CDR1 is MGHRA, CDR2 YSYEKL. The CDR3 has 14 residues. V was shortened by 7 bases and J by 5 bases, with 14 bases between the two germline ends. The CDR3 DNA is TGCGCCAGCACAATGCCCGGGAGAAATGAAAAACTGTTTTTT. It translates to CASTMPGRNEKLFF.